This T cell receptor (beta chain) was found in a study of T cell changes during pregnancy in multiple sclerosis. TCRdb's table, derived via immunoSEQ multiplex PCR, lists solely in-frame clones and lacks some. This table has tens of thousands of clones, more than 90% appearing once. The trim removed 5 bases at V and 5 bases at J, leaving 14 bases unmatched. The CDR3 is 18 residues long. The germline gives CDR1 LNHDA, CDR2 SQIVND (reference sequence). The sequencing used peripheral blood, collected in the third trimester of pregnancy. The V gene is TRBV19, the J gene TRBJ1-5; 11 bases agree with TRBD1. The source is a female donor with multiple sclerosis, enrolled in a pregnancy study. The CDR3 region has the DNA TGTGCCAGTAGTGTAGGGGGTGGGACAGGGGGAACCTATCAGCCCCAGCATTTT. Protein product: CASSVGGGTGGTYQPQHF.